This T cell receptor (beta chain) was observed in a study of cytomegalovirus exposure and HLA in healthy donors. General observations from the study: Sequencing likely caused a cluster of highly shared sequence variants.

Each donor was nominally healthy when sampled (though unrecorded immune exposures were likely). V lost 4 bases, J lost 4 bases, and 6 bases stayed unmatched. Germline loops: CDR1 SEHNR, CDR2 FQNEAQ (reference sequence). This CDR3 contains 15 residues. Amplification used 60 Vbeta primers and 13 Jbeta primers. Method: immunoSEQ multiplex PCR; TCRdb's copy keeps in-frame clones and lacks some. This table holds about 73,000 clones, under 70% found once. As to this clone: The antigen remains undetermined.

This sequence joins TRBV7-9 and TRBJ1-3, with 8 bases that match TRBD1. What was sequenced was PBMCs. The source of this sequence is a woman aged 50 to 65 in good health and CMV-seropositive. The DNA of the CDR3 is TGTGCCAGCAGCTGGAGACAGGGGCGAGGAAACACCATATATTTT. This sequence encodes CASSWRQGRGNTIYF.